What follows are 9 T cell receptor beta chains derived from one specimen sequenced in a study of naive and memory T cell subsets. Both TRBC1 and TRBC2 were covered by a beta constant-region primer of two equimolar oligonucleotides. One entry per CDR3 protein, called by TCRdb with MiXCR from the UMI-ligation and nested PCR reads. Counted here are around 23,000 distinct CDR3 sequences, 11% occurring once; the ten biggest clones make up 15% to 20%. Sequencing was carried out using central memory CD8+ T cells from blood. These receptors were obtained from a human donor in good health.

This clonotype has more than one count but fewer than ten. The J gene is TRBJ2-5, the V gene TRBV27; D assignment may be TRBD1 or TRBD2 (6 bases each). This CDR3 has 17 residues. Germline CDR1 MNHEY, CDR2 SMNVEV (reference sequence). V gave up 6 bases and J gave up 5 bases, with 25 bases separating them. This chain's CDR3 is CASSPQGWGARHETQYF. DNA of the CDR3: TGTGCCAGCAGCCCGCAGGGATGGGGGGCTAGGCATGAGACCCAGTACTTC.

The chain couples TRBV6-1 to TRBJ1-5, with TRBD1 as a possible D gene (6 bases). The V end was cut by 6 bases, the J end by 9 bases, with 15 bases between. Germline lookup yields CDR1 MNHNS and CDR2 SASEGT. The CDR3 length is 13 residues. CDR3 sequence reads: CASRHRVSLPQHF. The CDR3 DNA reads as TGTGCCAGCAGGCACAGGGTGAGTTTGCCCCAGCATTTT.

This clonotype appeared many times. V is TRBV28 and J is TRBJ2-2; TRBD1 is a possible D gene (6 bases). CDR1 and CDR2 (germline): MDHEN, SYDVKM. CDR3 length: 15 residues. Between the trimmed V and J ends, which lost 6 bases and 6 bases, there was a span of 17 bases. CDR3 sequence: CASSASSGAAGELFF. The CDR3 DNA reads TGTGCCAGCAGCGCCTCATCAGGGGCGGCCGGGGAGCTGTTTTTT.

The chain has TRBV11-2 and TRBJ2-7, with 9 positions matching TRBD1. The V gene end was trimmed by 10 bases and the J gene end by 5 bases; junction bases not matched to a gene: 9. This CDR3 has 13 amino acids. Germline CDR1 and CDR2: SGHAT and FQNNGV. CDR3 DNA sequence: TGTGCCACTAAGACAGGGGGAGGTGACGAGCAGTACTTC. Translating gives CATKTGGGDEQYF.

This clonotype showed up just a few times. This chain connects TRBV5-6 to TRBJ1-5; D ambiguous. The V end lost 4 bases, the J end lost 3 bases, and 14 bases lay between the germline ends. There are 15 residues in the CDR3. Germline values: CDR1 SGHDT, CDR2 YYEEEE. Here the CDR3 reads CASSLTTEYNQPQHF. The DNA for the CDR3 is TGTGCCAGCAGCCTAACGACCGAATACAATCAGCCCCAGCATTTT.

The chain joins TRBV14 to TRBJ2-6; D remains unclear. CDR3 size: 16 residues. V dropped 1 base and J dropped 2 bases, with 9 bases sitting between them. Per germline, CDR1 SGHDN and CDR2 FVKESK. CDR3 in DNA: TGTGCCAGCAGCCAAGGGTACAGCCCTGGGGCCAACGTCCTGACTTTC. This codes for CASSQGYSPGANVLTF.

This clonotype has at least ten counts. The V and J genes are TRBV7-8 and TRBJ2-5; D uncertain. From germline, CDR1 is SGHVS and CDR2 FQNEAQ. CDR3 length equals 16 residues. Trimming took 5 bases from V and 6 from J, leaving 22 bases between them. Written as DNA, the CDR3 is TGTGCCAGCAGCCCTCCTTTGACCATCGAAGGAAAGACCCAGTACTTC. Protein sequence: CASSPPLTIEGKTQYF.

This clonotype came up a few times. This rearrangement joins TRBV19 to TRBJ2-1; tentatively, D is TRBD2 (5 bases). Germline CDR1 LNHDA, CDR2 SQIVND (reference sequence). This CDR3 has 15 amino acids. The V end lost 3 bases, the J end lost 6 bases, and 15 bases lay between the germline ends. As DNA, the CDR3 is TGTGCCAGTAGTATTTGGCTAGCAGCCGGCAATGAGCAGTTCTTC. This sequence encodes CASSIWLAAGNEQFF.

This clonotype was seen a handful of times. CDR3 sequence: CASSYFIPGQGEEQYF. CDR3 bases: TGTGCCAGCAGTTACTTTATACCGGGACAGGGCGAAGAGCAGTACTTC. The V gene is TRBV6-5, the J gene TRBJ2-7, with TRBD1 identical over 9 bases. The CDR3 is 16 residues long. The V gene's germline CDR1 is MNHEY and CDR2 SVGAGI. J lost 7 bases, V lost 1 base, and 11 bases had no gene match.